The 29 T cell receptor beta chains given below trace back to one sample, sequenced in a study of CD8+CD57+ T cells in acquired aplastic anemia. TCR beta VDJ and CDR3 profiles were obtained from a genomic DNA template. From the reads, TCRdb called clonotypes with MiXCR, one entry per CDR3 protein. The sample comprises about 160,000 distinct CDR3 sequences, 35% to 55% of which are singletons, and approximately 1% rests with the top ten. The material sequenced was sorted CD4+, CD8+, or CD8+CD57+ T cells (not recorded which) from PBMCs. The source of these receptors is a human donor in good health.

This clonotype was counted between two and nine times. The chain joins TRBV12-3 or TRBV12-4 to TRBJ1-1, with 7 bases lining up with TRBD1. V trimming: 5 bases; J trimming: 3 bases; junction bases outside the gene matches: 9. The CDR3 spans 15 residues. CDR3 residues: CASSPGTVGDTEAFF. Written as DNA, the CDR3 is TGTGCCAGCAGTCCGGGGACAGTGGGGGACACTGAAGCTTTCTTT.

The chain uses TRBV7-9 and TRBJ2-3; D uncertain. With 3 bases removed from V and 6 bases from J, the gap between germline ends came to 4 bases. This CDR3 spans 11 amino acids. The V gene's germline CDR1 is SEHNR and CDR2 FQNEAQ (reference sequence). The DNA of the CDR3 is TGTGCCAGCAGCTTGTCCGATACGCAGTATTTT. Its translation: CASSLSDTQYF.

This clonotype was seen ten or more times. The rearrangement links TRBV7-2 to TRBJ1-1; TRBD1 might be the D (6 bases). Germline CDR1 and CDR2: SGHTA and FQGNSA. V was pared by 5 bases and J by 0 bases, with 7 bases between. The CDR3 sequence is 13 residues long. This CDR3 reads CASSTGMNTEAFF. DNA of the CDR3: TGTGCCAGCAGCACAGGGATGAACACTGAAGCTTTCTTT.

This clonotype was counted between two and nine times. V gene TRBV27 combines with J gene TRBJ2-6; a possible D gene is TRBD1 (6 bases). V lost 3 bases, J lost 1 base, and 22 bases lay in between. CDR1 MNHEY and CDR2 SMNVEV come from the germline V gene (reference sequence). The CDR3 is 20 residues long. The CDR3 here is CASSFGTRIKLGSGANVLTF. Here the CDR3 DNA reads TGTGCCAGCAGTTTCGGGACACGGATCAAGTTGGGTTCTGGGGCCAACGTCCTGACTTTC.

In this sample, this clonotype turned up many times. J is TRBJ1-1 and V is TRBV20-1, with 7 positions matching TRBD1. V trimming: 3 bases; J trimming: 6 bases; junction bases outside the gene matches: 7. The germline V gene encodes CDR1 DFQATT and CDR2 SNEGSKA (reference sequence). The CDR3 is 13 residues long. The CDR3 protein is CSASSGGTPEAFF. Written as DNA, the CDR3 is TGCAGTGCTAGTTCAGGGGGGACACCTGAAGCTTTCTTT.

Ten or more counts support this clonotype. The chain recombines TRBV20-1 with TRBJ1-5; the D gene is possibly TRBD1 (5 bases). Germline loops: CDR1 DFQATT, CDR2 SNEGSKA (reference sequence). This CDR3 spans 12 amino acids. Trimming cost V 5 bases and J 7 bases, with 12 bases left between them. CDR3 sequence: CSAFPSGQPQHF. Here the CDR3 DNA reads TGCAGTGCTTTCCCCTCAGGGCAGCCCCAGCATTTT.

This clonotype showed up just a few times. The CDR3: CATSDLRGEAFF. In nucleotides, the CDR3 is TGTGCCACCAGTGATCTCAGGGGGGAAGCTTTCTTT. The chain has TRBV24-1 and TRBJ1-1, with TRBD1 matching 7 bases. The germline V gene has CDR1 KGHDR and CDR2 SFDVKD. The CDR3 runs 12 residues. J gave up 8 bases and V 3 bases, and 2 bases lay outside the gene matches.

The chain links TRBV15 to TRBJ2-7, with 9 positions matching TRBD1. The CDR3 contains 14 residues. With V trimmed by 2 bases and J by 7 bases, 6 bases remained unmatched. CDR1 and CDR2 from the germline V gene are LNHNV and YYDKDF (reference sequence). The CDR3 nucleotides read TGTGCCACCAGCAGACAGACAGGGGGTGAAGAGCAGTACGTC. It translates to CATSRQTGGEEQYV.

This clonotype has ten or more counts. V usage is TRBV6-1 and J usage is TRBJ2-1; 10 nucleotides match TRBD2. The CDR3 is 16 residues long. V shed 4 bases, J shed 5 bases, and the junction held 8 bases outside the gene matches. The V gene's germline CDR1 is MNHNS and CDR2 SASEGT. This chain's CDR3 is CASSGPWSGRDNEQFF. The CDR3 DNA is TGTGCCAGCAGTGGCCCTTGGAGCGGGAGGGACAATGAGCAGTTCTTC.

As regards this clonotype: One end of the junction fails to match germline, which may point to a read error. V is TRBV19 and J is TRBJ2-7, with 8 bases aligning to TRBD2. Germline V gene data show CDR1 as LNHDA and CDR2 as SQIVND (reference sequence). The CDR3 covers 16 residues. The CDR3, as DNA: TGTGCCAGTAGTGCCACCCTGGGAAGCGGGAGTAGAGAGCAGTGCTTC. It encodes CASSATLGSGSREQCF.

Regarding this clonotype: This sequence may be a read error, since a much larger clone differs from it by one base. The chain uses TRBV20-1 and TRBJ2-7, with 9 bases matching TRBD2. Per the germline V gene, CDR1 is DFQATT and CDR2 is SNEGSKA (reference sequence). The CDR3 runs to 14 residues. The DNA for the CDR3 is TGCGGTGCTACACGCGCGGGGGGGAGGTACGAGCAGTACTTC. As protein: CGATRAGGRYEQYF.

About this clonotype itself: The junction shows a germline mismatch at one end, possibly a read error. The V gene is TRBV10-3, the J gene TRBJ1-6; D uncertain. The CDR3 sequence is 14 residues long. CDR1 is ENHRY and CDR2 is SYGVKD in the germline V gene. Here the CDR3 reads CATSEAGLNSPLHF. Here the CDR3 DNA reads TGTGCCACCAGTGAGGCTGGGCTTAATTCACCCCTCCACTTT.

Turning to this clonotype: A read error may be the cause here, since a much bigger clone is one base away. CDR3 sequence: CASSHGIAAQETQYF. CDR3 bases: TGTGCCAGCAGCCACGGAATAGCGGCCCAAGAGACCCAGTACTTC. The chain carries TRBV9 and TRBJ2-5; TRBD2 is a possible D gene (6 bases). V gave up 4 bases and J gave up 1 base, with 14 bases separating them. CDR3 length: 15 residues. From germline, CDR1 is SGDLS and CDR2 YYNGEE.

The chain joins TRBV7-9 to TRBJ2-7; D possibly uses TRBD1 or TRBD2 (6 bases each). CDR1 and CDR2 from the germline V gene are SEHNR and FQNEAQ (reference sequence). CDR3 length equals 14 residues. V lost 6 bases to trimming and J lost 2 bases, with 14 bases between them. This CDR3 reads CASSYGGSTYEQYF. For the CDR3, the DNA is TGTGCCAGCAGTTACGGGGGCAGCACCTACGAGCAGTACTTC.

In this sample, this clonotype turned up a few times. Just one base apart from a much larger clone, this may be a read error. The chain employs TRBV11-1 and TRBJ1-4, with 7 bases that match TRBD1. Germline loops: CDR1 SGHAT, CDR2 FQDESV (reference sequence). This CDR3 region has 16 residues. The CDR3 region is CASSLGDSATNENLFF. CDR3 nucleotide sequence: TGTGCCAGCAGCCTAGGGGACAGCGCAACTAATGAAAACCTGTTTTTT.

The chain has TRBV7-9 and TRBJ1-1; unclear D gene. Germline V gene sequence: CDR1 SEHNR, CDR2 FQNEAQ (reference sequence). The CDR3 runs 14 residues. Trimming removed 1 base at V and 4 bases at J, with 10 bases between. This CDR3 reads CASSLVQPGTEAFF. Written as DNA, the CDR3 is TGTGCCAGCAGCTTAGTGCAGCCGGGCACTGAAGCTTTCTTT.

The chain has TRBV12-5 and TRBJ2-3; no clear D. The CDR3 is 12 amino acids. Germline CDR1 reads LGHNT; CDR2 reads FRNRAP. The V end was cut by 7 bases, the J end by 4 bases, with 9 bases between. The CDR3 loop reads CASDPIADTQYF. In DNA, the CDR3 is TGTGCTAGTGATCCCATAGCAGATACGCAGTATTTT.

V usage is TRBV7-8 and J usage is TRBJ1-5, with a tentative D call TRBD1 (5 bases). Trimming shortened V by 5 bases and J by 7 bases, and 12 bases separated the two germline ends. CDR3 length: 13 amino acids. Germline V gene lookup returns CDR1 SGHVS and CDR2 FQNEAQ. This chain's CDR3 is CASSPDGGQPQHF. CDR3 sequence (DNA): TGTGCCAGCAGCCCGGATGGGGGACAGCCCCAGCATTTT.

The chain employs TRBV7-8 and TRBJ2-3; D is ambiguous. Trimming took off 4 bases at V and 0 bases at J, with 11 bases between the two ends. Germline-derived CDR1 and CDR2 are SGHVS and FQNEAQ. The CDR3 is made up of 15 amino acids. CDR3 residues: CASSSHVTSTDTQYF. As DNA, the CDR3 is TGTGCCAGCAGCTCCCACGTAACTAGCACAGATACGCAGTATTTT. The whole variable domain, remainder taken from reference TRBV7-8 and TRBJ2-3, is GAGVSQSPRYKVAKRGQDVALRCDPISGHVSLFWYQQALGQGPEFLTYFQNEAQLDKSGLPSDRFFAERPEGSVSTLKIQRTQQEDSAVYLCASSSHVTSTDTQYFGPGTRLTVL.

V usage is TRBV6-1 and J usage is TRBJ1-1, with TRBD1 as a possible D gene (6 bases). Germline assignment: CDR1 MNHNS and CDR2 SASEGT. The V end lost 7 bases, the J end lost 0 bases, and 15 bases lay between the germline ends. This CDR3 comprises 15 residues. The DNA of the CDR3 is TGTGCCAGCAACCCTGGGGGCCGTATGAACACTGAAGCTTTCTTT. Protein: CASNPGGRMNTEAFF.

The V and J genes are TRBV10-3 and TRBJ1-1, with D possibly being TRBD1 (6 bases). The CDR3 contains 16 residues. In germline, CDR1 is ENHRY, CDR2 SYGVKD. Trimming took off 4 bases at V and 0 bases at J, with 15 bases between the two ends. In nucleotides, the CDR3 is TGTGCCATCAGTGCTAGGGGGGTGGGGATGAACACTGAAGCTTTCTTT. This translates into CAISARGVGMNTEAFF.

This clonotype is termed medium-sized. DNA for the CDR3: TGTGCCAGCAGCCAGGGACAGGGCTATGGCTACACCTTC. Protein sequence: CASSQGQGYGYTF. The chain combines TRBV7-2 with TRBJ1-2, with 9 bases that match TRBD1. The germline CDR1 and CDR2 sequences are SGHTA and FQGNSA. V shed 5 bases, J shed 4 bases, and the junction held 2 bases outside the gene matches. The CDR3 runs to 13 residues.

This clonotype was recorded at least ten times. The CDR3 carries no conserved terminal phenylalanine or tryptophan, so it likely arises from a read error. The limits of the CDR3 on the DNA are not certain, so only TCRdb's listed CDR3 is given. The chain links TRBV10-3 to TRBJ2-7; the D call of TRBD1 is as the table states it, not checked on the DNA. Per germline, CDR1 ENHRY and CDR2 SYGVKD. 13 amino acids form the CDR3, both terminal residues included. The CDR3 region is CAISEGGTLLLLS.

The count of this clonotype is one. V gene TRBV20-1 combines with J gene TRBJ2-7, with D hard to call. V dropped 4 bases and J dropped 2 bases, with 12 bases sitting between them. Germline CDR1 and CDR2: DFQATT and SNEGSKA (reference sequence). The CDR3 contains 13 residues. The DNA of the CDR3 is TGCAGTGCTACACCCCTAGGAACCTACGAGCAGTACTTC. Translation: CSATPLGTYEQYF.

V is TRBV27 and J is TRBJ1-1; 9 nucleotides line up with TRBD1. Germline V CDR1 and CDR2: MNHEY, SMNVEV (reference sequence). The CDR3 spans 15 residues. Germline trimming cut 7 bases from V and 0 bases from J; bases unmatched to any gene: 6. As DNA, the CDR3 is TGTGCCAGCAAGCGGGACAGGGAGATGAACACTGAAGCTTTCTTT. Translating gives CASKRDREMNTEAFF.

At least ten counts were recorded for this clonotype. The chain links TRBV14 to TRBJ2-5; perhaps D is TRBD1 or TRBD2 (5 bases each). Trimming took off 0 bases at V and 2 bases at J, with 13 bases between the two ends. The CDR3 extends over 16 amino acids. Per germline, CDR1 SGHDN and CDR2 FVKESK. The CDR3 reads CASSQESGAVQETQYF. As DNA, the CDR3 is TGTGCCAGCAGCCAAGAATCCGGGGCCGTACAAGAGACCCAGTACTTC. The full variable domain, with the rest looked up from reference TRBV14 and TRBJ2-5, is EAGVTQFPSHSVIEKGQTVTLRCDPISGHDNLYWYRRVMGKEIKFLLHFVKESKQDESGMPNNRFLAERTGGTYSTLKVQPAELEDSGVYFCASSQESGAVQETQYFGPGTRLLVL.

Notes on this clonotype: At one of its ends the junction is not consistent with the germline gene, which may arise from a read error. V and J are TRBV10-3 and TRBJ2-1, with 10 bases aligning to TRBD2. This CDR3 spans 17 amino acids. Germline loops: CDR1 ENHRY, CDR2 SYGVKD. CDR3 loop: CAISGASGRPKDNEQIF. The CDR3, as DNA: TGTGCCATCAGTGGGGCTAGCGGGAGACCGAAAGACAATGAGCAGATCTTC.

V usage is TRBV10-3 and J usage is TRBJ2-3; 10 bases agree with TRBD2. After removal of 7 bases from V and 3 bases from J, the junction contained 7 bases not matched to a gene. The CDR3 has 15 residues. CDR1 ENHRY and CDR2 SYGVKD come from the germline V gene. Here the CDR3 DNA reads TGTGCCATCATATCTAGCGGGAGAAAGACAGATACGCAGTATTTT. Its protein product is CAIISSGRKTDTQYF.

This clonotype was counted a few times. The J gene is TRBJ1-5, the V gene TRBV25-1, with D tentatively TRBD1 (6 bases). The CDR3 runs 18 residues. With 3 bases removed from V and 4 bases from J, the gap between germline ends came to 22 bases. Germline V gene data show CDR1 as MGHDK and CDR2 as SYGVNS. CDR3 bases: TGTGCCAGCAGTGATTGGATCAGTCGGGGGCATCAGAATCAGCCCCAGCATTTT. Its protein is CASSDWISRGHQNQPQHF. The entire variable domain, with the rest obtained from reference TRBV25-1 and TRBJ1-5, is as follows: EADIYQTPRYLVIGTGKKITLECSQTMGHDKMYWYQQDPGMELHLIHYSYGVNSTEKGDLSSESTVSRIRTEHFPLTLESARPSHTSQYLCASSDWISRGHQNQPQHFGDGTRLSIL.